This record covers a single TCR beta chain. The antigen is not known. The source of the sample is a study of cytomegalovirus exposure and HLA in healthy donors. General study points: Researchers reported that three CMV-associated chains were confirmed in vitro as CMV antigen-specific.

Primers included in the PCR were 60 Vbeta and 13 Jbeta primers. The protocol was immunoSEQ multiplex PCR, while the TCRdb copy is restricted to in-frame clones and leaves out a portion. The sample shows around 150,000 clones, approximately 81% of them seen only once. V was shortened by 5 bases and J by 3 bases, with 13 bases between the two germline ends. This CDR3 is built from 14 residues. Germline assignment: CDR1 SGHVS and CDR2 FNYEAQ. The sequencing input was PBMCs. This sequence originates from a man younger than 35 in good health and CMV-seropositive. This rearrangement joins TRBV7-6 to TRBJ1-1; D is possibly TRBD1 (5 bases). The CDR3 is CASSTGGGDTEAFF. Here the CDR3 DNA reads TGTGCCAGCAGCACGGGCGGGGGTGACACTGAAGCTTTCTTT.